A selection of T cell receptor beta chains follows, all from one sample in a study of cytomegalovirus exposure and HLA in healthy donors. Repertoires were generated with immunoSEQ multiplex PCR, while TCRdb's copy carries only in-frame clones and drops some. The sample consists of about 160,000 clones, just under 80% of them appearing once. Sample: PBMCs. Receptors originate from a woman aged 50 to 60 in good health and CMV-seropositive. Each CDR3 is given with its conserved first and last residue. D genes are given only for firm matches. Only some rows state a clone size, as once, few, many or a class for expanded clones.

clone_size	v_call	j_call	cdr3_length	d_call	cdr3_aa	cdr3_nt
NA	TRBV28	TRBJ2-2	14	NA	CASSLGQNTGELFF	TGTGCCAGCAGTTTAGGGCAGAACACCGGGGAGCTGTTTTTT
once	TRBV4-2	TRBJ1-4	15	NA	CASSPQAREDEKLFF	TGTGCCAGCAGCCCCCAAGCCAGGGAGGATGAAAAACTGTTTTTT
NA	TRBV7-2	TRBJ2-3	14	NA	CASRPTGSTDTQYF	TGTGCCAGCAGACCAACAGGGAGCACAGATACGCAGTATTTT
NA	TRBV15	TRBJ2-2	15	NA	CATSPEAGYTGELFF	TGTGCCACCTCCCCCGAGGCAGGGTACACCGGGGAGCTGTTTTTT
NA	TRBV6-5	TRBJ2-5	15	NA	CASSYSTGLPETQYF	TGTGCCAGCAGTTACTCGACGGGACTCCCAGAGACCCAGTACTTC
NA	TRBV7-2	TRBJ2-7	13	NA	CASSLESLYEQYF	TGTGCCAGCAGCTTAGAGAGCCTCTACGAGCAGTACTTC
NA	TRBV10-3	TRBJ2-3	12	NA	CAIRTSGDTQYF	TGTGCCATCCGGACTTCGGGAGATACGCAGTATTTT
NA	TRBV7-6	TRBJ2-7	14	TRBD1	CASSFGTGSRVQYF	TGTGCCAGCAGCTTTGGGACAGGGAGCCGAGTGCAGTACTTC
NA	TRBV6-5	TRBJ2-3	16	NA	CASSFLNGASTDTQYF	TGTGCCAGCAGTTTCCTTAACGGTGCTAGCACAGATACGCAGTATTTT
NA	TRBV28	TRBJ2-1	17	TRBD2	CASSPRTSGSAYNEQFF	TGTGCCAGCAGCCCCCGGACTAGCGGGAGTGCCTACAATGAGCAGTTCTTC
NA	TRBV30	TRBJ2-3	15	TRBD2	CAWSVLAGGTDTQYF	TGTGCCTGGAGTGTTCTAGCGGGGGGCACAGATACGCAGTATTTT
NA	TRBV9	TRBJ2-7	12	TRBD1	CASSVTGLEQYF	TGTGCCAGCAGCGTGACAGGGTTAGAGCAGTACTTC
NA	TRBV9	TRBJ2-7	14	TRBD1	CASSPQGVAVGLYF	TGTGCCAGCAGCCCCCAGGGGGTGGCGGTTGGACTGTACTTC
NA	TRBV19	TRBJ1-2	15	TRBD1	CASSPGTGKLYGYTF	TGTGCCAGTAGTCCAGGGACAGGTAAATTGTATGGCTACACCTTC
NA	TRBV19	TRBJ1-5	17	NA	CASSPSTGNGDLRPQHF	TGTGCCAGTAGTCCGTCAACAGGGAATGGCGATCTACGGCCCCAGCATTTT
NA	TRBV7-2	TRBJ2-2	14	TRBD1	CASTGQGSTGELFF	TGTGCCAGCACCGGACAGGGTTCAACCGGGGAGCTGTTTTTT
NA	TRBV5-1	TRBJ2-5	16	TRBD2	CASSLGVAGGRETQYF	TGCGCCAGCAGCTTGGGAGTAGCGGGAGGAAGGGAGACCCAGTACTTC
NA	TRBV20-1	TRBJ1-1	11	TRBD1	CSASDRAEAFF	TGCAGTGCTTCTGACAGGGCTGAAGCTTTCTTT
NA	TRBV7-6	TRBJ2-1	16	NA	CASSRLFGSSYNEQFF	TGTGCCAGCAGCCGACTCTTCGGTAGCTCCTACAATGAGCAGTTCTTC
NA	TRBV10-2	TRBJ1-6	15	NA	CASSERGVGNSPLHF	TGCGCCAGCAGTGAGCGGGGAGTTGGTAATTCACCCCTCCACTTT
NA	TRBV11-2	TRBJ2-5	15	TRBD2	CASRRFGGAQETQYF	TGTGCCAGCAGGCGTTTCGGGGGGGCTCAAGAGACCCAGTACTTC
NA	TRBV12-5	TRBJ2-2	16	TRBD1	CASGWTGPANTGELFF	TGTGCTAGTGGATGGACAGGGCCTGCGAACACCGGGGAGCTGTTTTTT
NA	TRBV5-6	TRBJ1-1	16	TRBD1	CASSAGTGTPGTEAFF	TGTGCCAGCAGCGCCGGGACAGGGACCCCGGGCACTGAAGCTTTCTTT
NA	TRBV7-2	TRBJ2-5	14	TRBD2	CASSLSGGQETQYF	TGTGCCAGCAGCCTATCGGGGGGACAAGAGACCCAGTACTTC
few	TRBV11-2	TRBJ2-5	14	TRBD2	CASSLGLAGATQYF	TGTGCCAGCAGCTTAGGACTAGCGGGGGCGACCCAGTACTTC
NA	TRBV7-3	TRBJ1-2	13	NA	CASSLGGAVGYTF	TGTGCCAGCAGCTTAGGGGGGGCTGTGGGCTACACCTTC
NA	TRBV10-2	TRBJ1-1	13	NA	CASRRREETEAFF	TGCGCCAGCAGGCGGAGGGAAGAGACTGAAGCTTTCTTT
NA	TRBV5-4	TRBJ2-1	15	NA	CASSLADKPYNEQFF	TGTGCCAGCAGCTTGGCAGACAAACCCTACAATGAGCAGTTCTTC
NA	TRBV18	TRBJ1-5	15	NA	CASSPQRGEGQPQHF	TGTGCCAGCTCACCACAGCGGGGAGAAGGGCAGCCCCAGCATTTT
once	TRBV15	TRBJ1-1	15	NA	CATSPPLRGGTEAFF	TGTGCCACCAGCCCCCCCTTAAGAGGGGGCACTGAAGCTTTCTTT
few	TRBV6-1	TRBJ1-3	14	NA	CASSATDSGNTIYF	TGTGCCAGCAGCGCGACAGACTCTGGAAACACCATATATTTT
NA	TRBV7-2	TRBJ2-2	14	NA	CASTPPGAVGELFF	TGTGCCAGCACCCCCCCGGGAGCCGTCGGGGAGCTGTTTTTT
NA	TRBV7-2	TRBJ1-2	16	TRBD1	CASSSGRTGAMNGYTF	TGTGCCAGCAGCTCGGGTAGGACAGGGGCTATGAATGGCTACACCTTC
NA	TRBV19	TRBJ1-1	13	NA	CASSITGYTEAFF	TGTGCCAGTAGTATAACAGGGTACACTGAAGCTTTCTTT
few	TRBV11-3	TRBJ2-3	16	NA	CASSPSQGLRTDTQYF	TGTGCCAGCAGCCCAAGTCAGGGGTTGAGGACAGATACGCAGTATTTT
NA	TRBV6-1	TRBJ1-5	16	NA	CASSEALQGSNQPQHF	TGTGCCAGCAGTGAAGCGCTTCAGGGTTCCAATCAGCCCCAGCATTTT